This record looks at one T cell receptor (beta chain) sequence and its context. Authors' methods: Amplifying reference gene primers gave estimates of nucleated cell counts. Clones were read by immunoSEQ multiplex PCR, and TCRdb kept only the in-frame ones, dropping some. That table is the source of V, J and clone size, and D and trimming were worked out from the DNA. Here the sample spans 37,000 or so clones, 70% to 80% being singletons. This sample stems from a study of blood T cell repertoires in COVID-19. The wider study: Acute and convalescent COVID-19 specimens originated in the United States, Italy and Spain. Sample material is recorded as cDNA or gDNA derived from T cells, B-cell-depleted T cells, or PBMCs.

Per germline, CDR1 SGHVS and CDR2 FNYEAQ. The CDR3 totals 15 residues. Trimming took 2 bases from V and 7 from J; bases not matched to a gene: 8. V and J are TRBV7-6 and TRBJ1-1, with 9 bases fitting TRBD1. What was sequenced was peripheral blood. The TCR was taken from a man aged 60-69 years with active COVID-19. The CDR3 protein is CASSLSGQGVGEAFF. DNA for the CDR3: TGTGCCAGCAGCTTATCGGGACAGGGCGTGGGTGAAGCTTTCTTT.